This T cell receptor (beta chain) stems from a study of blood T cells in healthy people across ages. Each donor was a healthy Caucasian individual from Russia, aged roughly 6 to 90. The germline V gene encodes CDR1 SGDLS and CDR2 YYNGEE. CDR3 length equals 14 residues. V was pared by 4 bases and J by 5 bases, with 16 bases between. The authors ran a second PCR of roughly 6 to 12 cycles using a sample-barcoded 5' primer and a J-beta primer mix. TCRdb reanalysed the 5' RACE reads using MiXCR and keeps one entry per CDR3 protein. The repertoire holds hundreds of thousands of distinct CDR3 sequences, with about three fifths as singletons.

V and J are TRBV9 and TRBJ2-7; tentatively, D is TRBD1 (9 bases). The source material was blood. The receptor was isolated from a man between 25 and 39 years old in good health. The CDR3 here is CASSPGGTGNEQYF. The CDR3 region has the DNA TGTGCCAGCAGCCCGGGGGGGACAGGGAACGAGCAGTACTTC.